Each of the 14 T cell receptor beta chains below was sequenced from the same sample in a study of CD8 T cells in Susac syndrome. RNA totalling about 0.5 to 1 ug underwent reverse transcription with random hexamers. TCRdb re-called the immunoSEQ multiplex PCR reads through MiXCR, storing one row per CDR3 protein. The data hold approximately 260,000 distinct CDR3 sequences, with less than 96% observed a single time. Sequencing was performed on CD4+ T cells from PBMCs. These receptors were taken from a human donor with Susac syndrome.

This clonotype occurred once. V is TRBV2 and J is TRBJ2-2, with D unresolved. This CDR3 contains 12 residues. Looked up from germline, CDR1 is SNHLY and CDR2 is FYNNEI. Trimming took off 4 bases at V and 5 bases at J, with 5 bases between the two ends. CDR3 sequence (DNA): TGTGCCAGCAGTGCCGGGACCGGGGAGCTGTTTTTT. Translated: CASSAGTGELFF.

The V and J genes are TRBV4-1 and TRBJ2-7; D not resolved. Germline assignment: CDR1 MGHRA and CDR2 YSYEKL. The CDR3 loop spans 14 amino acids. V dropped 1 base and J dropped 2 bases, with 9 bases sitting between them. CDR3 nucleotides: TGCGCCAGCAGCCAAGTTCAAGGACCCTACGAGCAGTACTTC. The encoded protein is CASSQVQGPYEQYF.

V gene TRBV7-9 combines with J gene TRBJ1-2; D not certain. Between the trimmed V and J ends, which lost 1 base and 4 bases, there was a span of 10 bases. CDR1 SEHNR and CDR2 FQNEAQ come from the germline V gene (reference sequence). CDR3 length: 14 residues. CDR3: CASSLDQGVYGYTF. CDR3 bases: TGTGCCAGCAGCTTAGATCAAGGCGTCTATGGCTACACCTTC.

The rearrangement joins TRBV3-1 to TRBJ1-2; D is possibly TRBD1 (6 bases). Germline V lookup: CDR1 LGHDT, CDR2 YNNKEL (reference sequence). V gave up 8 bases and J gave up 4 bases, with 11 bases separating them. The CDR3 runs to 12 residues. CDR3 in DNA: TGTGCCAGCCAGGGGATCGGCTATGGCTACACCTTC. Amino acid sequence: CASQGIGYGYTF.

This chain connects TRBV11-2 to TRBJ2-1; TRBD2 aligns across 12 bases. This CDR3 has 15 amino acids. J lost 10 bases, V lost 5 bases, and 9 bases had no gene match. CDR1 is SGHAT, CDR2 FQNNGV, per germline. This chain's CDR3 is CASSLRLAGVPEQFF. The CDR3 region has the DNA TGTGCCAGCAGCCTAAGACTAGCGGGAGTACCAGAGCAGTTCTTC.

The chain has TRBV30 and TRBJ2-7, with a tentative D call TRBD1 (6 bases). Germline CDR1 GTSNPN, CDR2 SVGIG (reference sequence). The CDR3 is 12 amino acids. V was shortened by 3 bases and J by 2 bases, with 8 bases between the two germline ends. CDR3 sequence (DNA): TGTGCCTGGAGCCGGGACACCTACGAGCAGTACTTC. It codes for CAWSRDTYEQYF.

V is TRBV20-1 and J is TRBJ1-2, with unresolved D. Germline CDR1 and CDR2: DFQATT and SNEGSKA (reference sequence). Trimming stripped 1 base from V and 6 bases from J, with 12 bases between. This CDR3 is 13 amino acids long. The CDR3 DNA sequence: TGCAGTGCTAGAGTTGGAGGGCGGGATGGCTACACCTTC. Translating it yields CSARVGGRDGYTF.

The CDR3 DNA reads as TGTGCCAGCAGCCAAACCGCCGGGACGGGGCAGGGGCATCAGCCCCAGCATTTT. The encoded protein is CASSQTAGTGQGHQPQHF. V is TRBV4-2 and J is TRBJ1-5; perhaps TRBD1 as D (6 bases). V gave up 2 bases and J gave up 5 bases, with 22 bases separating them. The germline V gene encodes CDR1 LGHNA and CDR2 YNFKEQ. CDR3 size: 18 residues.

The chain has TRBV5-4 and TRBJ2-6, with D possibly being TRBD2 (6 bases). The CDR3 length is 16 residues. Germline V gene data show CDR1 as SGHNT and CDR2 as YYREEE (reference sequence). The V gene lost 1 base and the J gene lost 0 bases, with 8 bases spanning the gap. The CDR3 is CASSLMGGSGANVLTF. The CDR3 coding sequence is TGTGCCAGCAGCTTGATGGGGGGCTCTGGGGCCAACGTCCTGACTTTC.

The CDR3 bases are TGCAGCGTGAGGGACGGGGGATCCTACGAGCAGTACTTC. This translates into CSVRDGGSYEQYF. The chain recombines TRBV29-1 with TRBJ2-7, with a weak D call TRBD2 (6 bases). Germline V gene data show CDR1 as SQVTM and CDR2 as ANQGSEA. The ends were cut back, 6 bases at V and 1 base at J, with 13 bases in the middle. The CDR3 has 13 amino acids.

This rearrangement joins TRBV20-1 to TRBJ1-1; D remains unclear. The germline V gene has CDR1 DFQATT and CDR2 SNEGSKA (reference sequence). The CDR3 contains 11 residues. With 4 bases removed from V and 1 base from J, the gap between germline ends came to 4 bases. Written as DNA, the CDR3 is TGCAGTGCTACAAAGAACACTGAAGCTTTCTTT. Translation: CSATKNTEAFF.

In its sample, this clonotype was seen a few times. The rearrangement joins TRBV7-9 to TRBJ2-5; 11 nucleotides match TRBD2. V gave up 8 bases and J gave up 4 bases; unmatched junction bases: 3. The CDR3 totals 13 residues. Germline CDR1 reads SEHNR; CDR2 reads FQNEAQ (reference sequence). In DNA, the CDR3 is TGTGCCAGCTCACTAGCGGGAGTAGAGACCCAGTACTTC. Translation: CASSLAGVETQYF.

The rearrangement links TRBV24-1 to TRBJ2-7, with 7 bases fitting TRBD1. The CDR3 has 16 residues. Germline CDR1 is KGHDR and CDR2 is SFDVKD. The CDR3 DNA sequence: TGTGCACTAATCACGGCCGAACAGGGGCCAGCGTACGAGCAGTACTTC. Translated, it gives CALITAEQGPAYEQYF.

The V call is TRBV30, the J call TRBJ2-5, with 12 bases aligning to TRBD1. The assigned J gene may be wrong: the sequence end matches TRBJ2-1 better. CDR1 and CDR2 (germline): GTSNPN, SVGIG (reference sequence). The CDR3 totals 13 residues. The chain's CDR3 is CAWQGQGALTQFF. The CDR3 nucleotides read TGTGCCTGGCAGGGACAGGGGGCTTTAACCCAGTTCTTC.